This T cell receptor beta chain was recovered during a study of T cell responses to AZD1222 COVID-19 vaccine. Whole-study context: Second-dose intervals near 4 or 12 weeks were combined. Study results and limitations: CD4 TCRs associated with vaccination spanned spike, dominating at 160-218 and 743-854. The donors showed a predominance of white British ancestry and of females, with possible underestimation of clonal diversity.

This CDR3 has 15 residues. Germline-derived CDR1 and CDR2 are LNHNV and YYDKDF (reference sequence). Trimming stripped 3 bases from V and 4 bases from J, with 15 bases between. Profiled with immunoSEQ multiplex PCR; TCRdb holds only in-frame clones, not every one. The sample yields around 58,000 clones, around 84% seen once. With respect to this clone: The target antigen is unknown.

Sample: peripheral blood, taken on day 0 of AZD1222 vaccination. The V gene is TRBV15, the J gene TRBJ1-2; possible D gene TRBD1, 6 bases. The clonotype originates from an adult in good health. The CDR3 region is CATSRGGGLSYGYTF. CDR3 sequence (DNA): TGTGCCACCAGCAGGGGGGGCGGGCTCTCCTATGGCTACACCTTC.